The sequence of this T cell receptor (beta chain) was determined in a study of identical twins. Germline CDR1 and CDR2: MNHNS and SASEGT. The CDR3 consists of 15 residues. Deletions cut 4 bases from V and 6 bases from J, with 13 bases between. TCRdb reprocessed the 5' RACE reads with MiXCR, giving one entry per CDR3 protein. The data contain approximately 350,000 distinct CDR3 sequences, roughly an eighth of them seen just once; the ten biggest clones take up just over 7%. These data were also reused for a study on yellow fever vaccine responses in identical twins.

The receptor's source is a young woman in good health. Sequenced sample: CD8+ T cells sorted from blood. The gene calls are TRBV6-1 and TRBJ1-6; D gene unclear. The CDR3 DNA is TGTGCCAGCAGTGGCAAGACACCACTTAATTCACCCCTCCACTTT. It encodes CASSGKTPLNSPLHF.